One T cell receptor beta chain is described in this entry. Its cognate antigen is unknown. Naive CD8 cells comprised CD45RO-negative, CCR7-positively selected cells, excluding terminally differentiated effector memory CD45RA+ cells. The data were produced by immunoSEQ multiplex PCR, yet TCRdb's version contains in-frame clones alone and is incomplete. The sample holds some 2,000,000 clones, about 95% seen once. The sample belongs to a study of shared clonotypes between healthy human individuals. Study in general: Ranging from 18 to 49 in age, donors were a couple of women and a few men. Whole-study results and caveats: Among donors, the sharing of clonotypes was expected to be influenced by sequencing depth. Richness estimates generally favored naive over memory subsets.

Germline CDR1 is KGHSH and CDR2 is LQKENI. Trimming at V came to 8 bases and at J to 3 bases, leaving 9 bases not matched to a gene. The CDR3 runs 14 residues. The chain links TRBV18 to TRBJ2-7, with 8 nucleotides matching TRBD2. What was sequenced was naive CD8+ T cells sorted from blood. The TCR was taken from a man aged 18 to 29 in good health. DNA for the CDR3: TGTGCCAGCACATCGGCGCGGGAGGACTACGAGCAGTACTTC. Encoded protein: CASTSAREDYEQYF.